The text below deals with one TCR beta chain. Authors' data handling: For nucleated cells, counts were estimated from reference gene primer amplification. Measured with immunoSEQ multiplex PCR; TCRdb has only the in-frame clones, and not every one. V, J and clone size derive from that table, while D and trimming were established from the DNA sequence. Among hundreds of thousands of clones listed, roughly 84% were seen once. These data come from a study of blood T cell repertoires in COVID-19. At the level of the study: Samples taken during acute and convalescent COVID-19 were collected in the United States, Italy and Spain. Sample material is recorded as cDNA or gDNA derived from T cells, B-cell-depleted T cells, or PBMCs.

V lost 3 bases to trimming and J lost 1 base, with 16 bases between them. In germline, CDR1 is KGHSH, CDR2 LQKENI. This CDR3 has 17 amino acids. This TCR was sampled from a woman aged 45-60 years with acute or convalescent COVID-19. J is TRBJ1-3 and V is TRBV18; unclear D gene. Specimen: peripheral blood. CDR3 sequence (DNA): TGTGCCAGCTCACCCCTGGAATATCGGGTTTCTGGAAACACCATATATTTT. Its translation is CASSPLEYRVSGNTIYF.